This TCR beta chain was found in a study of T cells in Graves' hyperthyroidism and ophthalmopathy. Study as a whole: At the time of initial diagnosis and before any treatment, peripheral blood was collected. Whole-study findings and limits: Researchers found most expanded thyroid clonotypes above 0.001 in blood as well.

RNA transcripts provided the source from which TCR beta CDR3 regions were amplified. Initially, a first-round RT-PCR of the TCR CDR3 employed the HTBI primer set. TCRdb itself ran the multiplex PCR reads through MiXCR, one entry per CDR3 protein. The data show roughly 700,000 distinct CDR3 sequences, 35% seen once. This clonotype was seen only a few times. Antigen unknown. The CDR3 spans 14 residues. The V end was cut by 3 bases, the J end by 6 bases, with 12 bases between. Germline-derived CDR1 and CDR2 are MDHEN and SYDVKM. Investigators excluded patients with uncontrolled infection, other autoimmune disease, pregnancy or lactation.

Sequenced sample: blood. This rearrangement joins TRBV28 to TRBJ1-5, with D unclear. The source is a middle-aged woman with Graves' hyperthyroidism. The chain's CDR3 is CASSLPLASQPQHF. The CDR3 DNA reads TGTGCCAGCAGTTTGCCCCTCGCGAGTCAGCCCCAGCATTTT.